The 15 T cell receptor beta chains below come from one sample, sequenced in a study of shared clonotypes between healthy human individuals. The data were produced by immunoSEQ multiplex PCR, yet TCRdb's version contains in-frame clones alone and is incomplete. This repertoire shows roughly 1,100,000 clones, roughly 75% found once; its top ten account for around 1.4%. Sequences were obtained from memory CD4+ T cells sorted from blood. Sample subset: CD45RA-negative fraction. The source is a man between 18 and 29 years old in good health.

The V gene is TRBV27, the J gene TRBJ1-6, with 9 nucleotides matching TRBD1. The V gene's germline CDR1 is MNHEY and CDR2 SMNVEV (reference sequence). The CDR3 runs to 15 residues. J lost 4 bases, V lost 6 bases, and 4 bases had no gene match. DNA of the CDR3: TGTGCCAGCAGCCCGACAGGGGGTTATAATTCACCCCTCCACTTT. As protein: CASSPTGGYNSPLHF.

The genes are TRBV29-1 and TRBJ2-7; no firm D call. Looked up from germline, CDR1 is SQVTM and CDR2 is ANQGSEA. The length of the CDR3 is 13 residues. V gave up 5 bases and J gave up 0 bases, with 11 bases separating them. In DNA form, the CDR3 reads TGCAGCGTTAAGGTGGCTTCCTCCTACGAGCAGTACTTC. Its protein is CSVKVASSYEQYF.

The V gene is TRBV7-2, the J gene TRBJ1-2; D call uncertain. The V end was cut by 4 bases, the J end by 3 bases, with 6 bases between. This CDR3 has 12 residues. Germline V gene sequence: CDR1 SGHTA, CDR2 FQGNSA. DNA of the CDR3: TGTGCCAGCAGCTCATTTTACTATGGCTACACCTTC. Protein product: CASSSFYYGYTF.

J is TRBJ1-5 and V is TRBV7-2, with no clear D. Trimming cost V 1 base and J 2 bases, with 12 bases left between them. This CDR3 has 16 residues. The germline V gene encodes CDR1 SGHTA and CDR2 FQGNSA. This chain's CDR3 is CASSLVGVQGNQPQHF. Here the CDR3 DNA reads TGTGCCAGCAGCTTAGTCGGTGTCCAGGGCAATCAGCCCCAGCATTTT.

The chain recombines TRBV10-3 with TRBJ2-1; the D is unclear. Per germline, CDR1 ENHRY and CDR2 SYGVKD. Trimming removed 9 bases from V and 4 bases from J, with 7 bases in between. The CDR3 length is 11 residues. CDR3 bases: TGTGCCATAACAGTTTACAATGAGCAGTTCTTC. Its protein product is CAITVYNEQFF.

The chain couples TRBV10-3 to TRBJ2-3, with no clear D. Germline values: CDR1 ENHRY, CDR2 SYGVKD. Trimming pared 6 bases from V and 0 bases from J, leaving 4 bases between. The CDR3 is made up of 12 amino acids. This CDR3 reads CAISYSTDTQYF. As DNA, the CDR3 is TGTGCCATCAGCTATAGCACAGATACGCAGTATTTT.

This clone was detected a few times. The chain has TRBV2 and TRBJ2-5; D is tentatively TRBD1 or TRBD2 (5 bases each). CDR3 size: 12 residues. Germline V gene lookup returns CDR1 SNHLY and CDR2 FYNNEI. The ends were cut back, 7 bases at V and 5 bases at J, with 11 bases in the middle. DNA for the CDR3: TGTGCCAGCAAACGGGGCTGGGAGACCCAGTACTTC. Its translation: CASKRGWETQYF.

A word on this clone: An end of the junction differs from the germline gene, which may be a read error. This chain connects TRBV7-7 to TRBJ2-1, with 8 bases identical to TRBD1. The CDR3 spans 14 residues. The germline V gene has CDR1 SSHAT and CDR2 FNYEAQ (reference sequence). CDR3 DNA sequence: TGTGCTAGCAGCTTATCAGGACAGGGTCCTGAGCAGTTCTTC. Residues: CASSLSGQGPEQFF. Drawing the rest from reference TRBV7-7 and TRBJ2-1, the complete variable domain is GAGVSQSPRYKVTKRGQDVTLRCDPISSHATLYWYQQALGQGPEFLTYFNYEAQPDKSGLPSDRFSAERPEGSISTLTIQRTEQRDSAMYRCASSLSGQGPEQFFGPGTRLTVL.

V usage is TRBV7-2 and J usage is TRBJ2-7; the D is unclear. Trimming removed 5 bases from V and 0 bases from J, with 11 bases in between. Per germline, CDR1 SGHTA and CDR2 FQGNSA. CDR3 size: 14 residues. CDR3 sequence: CASSEVPGSYEQYF. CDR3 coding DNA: TGTGCCAGCAGCGAGGTGCCGGGCTCCTACGAGCAGTACTTC.

The CDR3 DNA follows: TGTGCCAGCTCTCACGGGACAGGGGGCTTGAGCAATCAGCCCCAGCATTTT. It encodes CASSHGTGGLSNQPQHF. The gene calls are TRBV18 and TRBJ1-5; 12 bases fit TRBD1. The J segment lost 1 base and the V segment lost 6 bases, leaving 7 bases of the junction unmatched. The CDR3 has 17 residues. Germline CDR1 KGHSH, CDR2 LQKENI.

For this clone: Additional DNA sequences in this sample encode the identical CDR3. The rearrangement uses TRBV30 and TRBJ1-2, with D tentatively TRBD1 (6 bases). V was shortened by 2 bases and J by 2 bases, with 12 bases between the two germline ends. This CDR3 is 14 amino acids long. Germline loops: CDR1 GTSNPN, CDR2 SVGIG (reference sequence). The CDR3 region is CAWSLGGANYGYTF. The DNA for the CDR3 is TGTGCCTGGAGTTTGGGGGGCGCGAACTATGGCTACACCTTC. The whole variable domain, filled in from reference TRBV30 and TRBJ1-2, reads SQTIHQWPATLVQPVGSPLSLECTVEGTSNPNLYWYRQAAGRGLQLLFYSVGIGQISSEVPQNLSASRPQDRQFILSSKKLLLSDSGFYLCAWSLGGANYGYTFGSGTRLTVV.

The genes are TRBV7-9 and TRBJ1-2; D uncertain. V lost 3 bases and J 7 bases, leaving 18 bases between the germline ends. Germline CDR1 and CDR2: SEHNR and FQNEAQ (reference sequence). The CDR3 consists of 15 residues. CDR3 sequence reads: CASSFGSGRTGGYTF. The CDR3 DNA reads TGTGCCAGCAGCTTCGGAAGTGGGAGGACGGGTGGCTACACCTTC.

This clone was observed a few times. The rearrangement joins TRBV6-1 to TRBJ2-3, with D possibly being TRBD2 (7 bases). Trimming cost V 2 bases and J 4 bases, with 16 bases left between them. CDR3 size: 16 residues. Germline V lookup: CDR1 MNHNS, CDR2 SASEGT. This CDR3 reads CASSELGAGAADTQYF. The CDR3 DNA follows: TGTGCCAGCAGTGAACTGGGGGCGGGAGCGGCAGATACGCAGTATTTT.

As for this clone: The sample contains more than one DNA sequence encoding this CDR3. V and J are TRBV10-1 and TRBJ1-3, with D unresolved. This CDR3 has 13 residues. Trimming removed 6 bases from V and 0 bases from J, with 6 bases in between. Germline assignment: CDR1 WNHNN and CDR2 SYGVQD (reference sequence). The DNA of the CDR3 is TGCGCCAGCAGGGGCAACTCTGGAAACACCATATATTTT. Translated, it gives CASRGNSGNTIYF.

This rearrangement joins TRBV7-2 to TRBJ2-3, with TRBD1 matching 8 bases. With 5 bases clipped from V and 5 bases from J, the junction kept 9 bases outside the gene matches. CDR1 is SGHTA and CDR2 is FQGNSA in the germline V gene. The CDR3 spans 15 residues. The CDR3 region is CASSQVQGAQDTQYF. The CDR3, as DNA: TGTGCCAGCAGCCAGGTGCAGGGGGCGCAAGATACGCAGTATTTT.